This TCR beta chain was retrieved from a study of blood T cell repertoires in COVID-19. Profiling relied on immunoSEQ multiplex PCR, and the TCRdb table lists in-frame clones only, not all of them. The sample carries approximately 150,000 clones, over 80% recorded once. Germline CDR1 is GTSNPN and CDR2 is SVGIG (reference sequence). V shed 2 bases, J shed 10 bases, and the junction held 8 bases outside the gene matches. CDR3 length equals 13 residues. The sequence was obtained from a man aged 45-60 years who had recovered from COVID-19. Sequencing was carried out using peripheral blood. This chain links TRBV30 with TRBJ1-1; the match to TRBD1 covers 9 bases. CDR3 DNA sequence: TGTGCCTGGAGTCCCGACAGGGGGAGCGGAGCTTTCTTT. This translates into CAWSPDRGSGAFF.